The present T cell receptor beta chain was sequenced within a study of CD8 T cells in ankylosing spondylitis. From the 5' RACE reads, TCRdb called clonotypes with MiXCR, one entry per CDR3 protein. Of about 190,000 distinct CDR3 sequences listed, 13% are singletons. J lost 6 bases, V lost 2 bases, and 4 bases had no gene match. The germline CDR1 and CDR2 sequences are MNHEY and SMNVEV (reference sequence). The CDR3 loop spans 14 amino acids. Study conclusions and caveats: There were earlier reports of some motif variants in reactive arthritis synovial fluid and blood. What appeared characteristic of ankylosing spondylitis blood was a TCR beta motif of eight highly homologous variants.

This clonotype was detected many times. Its antigen is unidentified. The sequenced sample was blood, either unsorted or a sorted T cell fraction (not recorded which). This sequence joins TRBV27 and TRBJ2-1; 7 bases line up with TRBD1. This clonotype originated in a female donor with ankylosing spondylitis or in good health (not recorded which). The CDR3 DNA sequence: TGTGCCAGCAGTTTAACAGGGGCGCTCAATGAGCAGTTCTTC. The encoded protein is CASSLTGALNEQFF.